One T cell receptor beta chain is described in this entry. With 3 bases removed from V and 0 bases from J, the gap between germline ends came to 12 bases. The CDR3 runs 16 residues. Germline V gene sequence: CDR1 MNHEY, CDR2 SVGAGI. This record belongs to a study of blood T cells in healthy people across ages. A sample-barcoded 5' primer and a J-beta primer mix were used in a second PCR of roughly 7 to 11 cycles. In TCRdb, the 5' RACE reads were re-called with MiXCR into one record per CDR3 protein. The data show roughly 900,000 distinct CDR3 sequences, roughly 43% seen once. The specimen was blood. This receptor was identified in a man under 40 in good health. The J gene is TRBJ2-1, the V gene TRBV6-5, with no clear D. CDR3 nucleotides: TGTGCCAGCAGTTATACGGCCGCACACTCCTACAATGAGCAGTTCTTC. This translates into CASSYTAAHSYNEQFF.